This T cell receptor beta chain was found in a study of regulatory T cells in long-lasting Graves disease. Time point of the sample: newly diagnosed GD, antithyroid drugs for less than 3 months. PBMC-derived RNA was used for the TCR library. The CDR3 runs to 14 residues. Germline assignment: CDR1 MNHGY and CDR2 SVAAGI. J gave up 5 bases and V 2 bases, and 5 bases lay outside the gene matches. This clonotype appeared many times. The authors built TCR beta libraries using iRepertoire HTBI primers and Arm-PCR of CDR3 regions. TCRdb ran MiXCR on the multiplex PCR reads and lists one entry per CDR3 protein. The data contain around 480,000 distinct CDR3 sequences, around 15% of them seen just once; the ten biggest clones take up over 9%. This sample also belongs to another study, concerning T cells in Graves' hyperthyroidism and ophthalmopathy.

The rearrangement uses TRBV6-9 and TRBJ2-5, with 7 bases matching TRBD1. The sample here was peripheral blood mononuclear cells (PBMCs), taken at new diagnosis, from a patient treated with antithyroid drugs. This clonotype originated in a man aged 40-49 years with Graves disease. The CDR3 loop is CASSYPNRGETQYF. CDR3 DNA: TGTGCCAGCAGTTATCCAAACAGGGGTGAGACCCAGTACTTC.